The 7 T cell receptor beta chains in this list originate from one sample, sequenced in a study of T cell responses to AZD1222 COVID-19 vaccine (dated by TCRdb to the early 2020s). Library preparation employed the immunoSEQ multiplex PCR assay. TCRdb carries this immuneACCESS record with in-frame sequences only. Its versions omit some clonotypes, under half of them owing to an unresolved V gene in the studies checked, with the rest unexplained. Present in this sample are roughly 100,000 clones, about 93% of which were seen just once. Of the sample, less than 6.5% is held by the ten largest clones. Explained via the paper, the time point label denotes: baseline before first vaccination. Material: peripheral blood, obtained on day 0 of AZD1222 vaccination. These TCRs come from an adult in good health.

J is TRBJ2-1 and V is TRBV5-1; D unresolved. CDR3 size: 15 residues. CDR1 is SGHRS, CDR2 YFSETQ, per germline. V was pared by 0 bases and J by 4 bases, with 11 bases between. The CDR3 sequence is CASSLGVGIYNEQFF. The CDR3 nucleotides read TGCGCCAGCAGCTTGGGTGTGGGAATTTACAATGAGCAGTTCTTC.

This clone was seen just once. This chain joins TRBV6-5 and TRBJ2-6, with D uncertain. The CDR3 covers 14 residues. Germline V gene sequence: CDR1 MNHEY, CDR2 SVGAGI. CDR3 bases: TGTGCTTCAGTCTGGAGCTCTGGGGCCAACGTCCTGACTTTC. Its translation is CASVWSSGANVLTF.

The gene calls are TRBV10-1 and TRBJ2-7, with D tentatively TRBD1 (5 bases). This CDR3 is built from 14 residues. CDR1 and CDR2 (germline): WNHNN, SYGVQD (reference sequence). V gave up 0 bases and J gave up 6 bases, with 12 bases separating them. CDR3 in DNA: TGCGCCAGCAGTGAGTCTTTTCAGGGTAGCGAGCAGTACTTC. Residues: CASSESFQGSEQYF.

The rearrangement uses TRBV28 and TRBJ1-2; D possibly corresponds to TRBD1 (5 bases). Germline CDR1 and CDR2: MDHEN and SYDVKM. V shed 6 bases and J shed 4 bases, with 18 bases lying between them. This CDR3 comprises 15 residues. CDR3 sequence (DNA): TGTGCCAGCAGGGGAGGGGCTTCATGGAGCTATGGCTACACCTTC. The encoded protein is CASRGGASWSYGYTF.

The chain has TRBV18 and TRBJ1-3; 7 bases align to TRBD1. The ends lost 3 bases at V and 0 bases at J; junction bases unmatched: 17. This CDR3 contains 20 residues. Germline V gene lookup returns CDR1 KGHSH and CDR2 LQKENI. The CDR3 region is CASSPLGGGGARISGNTIYF. In DNA form, the CDR3 reads TGTGCCAGCTCACCCCTCGGAGGAGGGGGCGCAAGAATCTCTGGAAACACCATATATTTT.

J is TRBJ2-3 and V is TRBV20-1; TRBD2 is a possible D gene (5 bases). There are 11 residues in the CDR3. V was pared by 4 bases and J by 5 bases, with 7 bases between. Per germline, CDR1 DFQATT and CDR2 SNEGSKA (reference sequence). CDR3: CSATLEDTQYF. The CDR3 DNA reads as TGCAGTGCTACACTAGAAGATACGCAGTATTTT.

The rearrangement joins TRBV7-3 to TRBJ1-1; no clear D gene. The ends were cut back, 6 bases at V and 3 bases at J, with 11 bases in the middle. Germline V CDR1 and CDR2: SGHTA, FQGTGA. The CDR3 has 13 amino acids. CDR3 DNA: TGTGCCAGCAGTTTAGGAGGTCACACTGAAGCTTTCTTT. It encodes CASSLGGHTEAFF. Together with reference TRBV7-3 and TRBJ1-1, the CDR3 gives the full variable domain: GAGVSQTPSNKVTEKGKYVELRCDPISGHTALYWYRQSLGQGPEFLIYFQGTGAADDSGLPNDRFFAVRPEGSVSTLKIQRTERGDSAVYLCASSLGGHTEAFFGQGTRLTVV.